This is a list of T cell receptor beta chains from one sample in a study of blood T cell repertoires in COVID-19. This table comes from immunoSEQ multiplex PCR, and its TCRdb copy is limited to in-frame clones, with some not included. The sample yields some 260,000 clones, roughly 77% seen once. The sequenced sample was peripheral blood. The receptors stem from a woman older than 75 with acute or convalescent COVID-19. Both conserved end residues are part of each CDR3. The D gene is left open where the match is weak. Clone size is not always given. Where it is, it says once, few, many or a class for expanded clones.

j_call	v_call	d_call	clone_size	cdr3_aa	cdr3_nt
TRBJ2-1	TRBV4-1	NA	few	CASSQRQGSGEQFF	TGCGCCAGCAGCCAGCGCCAGGGTAGCGGTGAGCAGTTCTTC
TRBJ2-7	TRBV5-4	NA	NA	CASSLAAGREQYF	TGTGCCAGCAGCTTGGCGGCAGGGAGGGAGCAGTACTTC
TRBJ1-6	TRBV3-1/TRBV3-2	NA	NA	CASSQGGSRKSPLHF	TGTGCCAGCAGCCAAGGAGGGTCTCGAAAATCACCCCTCCACTTT
TRBJ1-5	TRBV27	NA	NA	CASSLRGGAQPQHF	TGTGCCAGCAGTCTAAGGGGGGGGGCTCAGCCCCAGCATTTT
TRBJ2-1	TRBV27	NA	NA	CASRQGAFGEQFF	TGTGCCAGCAGACAGGGAGCCTTTGGTGAGCAGTTCTTC
TRBJ2-2	TRBV7-9	TRBD1	once	CAQTGTGNTGELFF	TGTGCACAAACCGGGACAGGGAACACCGGGGAGCTGTTTTTT
TRBJ2-1	TRBV7-2	TRBD2	few	CASSLAGLASKNEQFF	TGTGCCAGCAGCTTAGCGGGACTAGCGTCCAAAAATGAGCAGTTCTTC
TRBJ1-1	TRBV6-6	NA	NA	CASSRTGSEFF	TGTGCCAGCAGTCGGACTGGCTCTGAGTTCTTT
TRBJ1-3	TRBV19	NA	NA	CASSFSTGTSGNTIYF	TGTGCCAGTAGTTTCTCTACAGGGACCTCTGGAAACACCATATATTTT
TRBJ2-7	TRBV3-1/TRBV3-2	NA	NA	CASSLALRIYEQYF	TGTGCCAGCAGCCTAGCCCTAAGAATCTACGAGCAGTACTTC
TRBJ1-6	TRBV2	NA	NA	CASSADGEGSPLHF	TGTGCCAGCAGTGCGGACGGGGAGGGATCACCCCTCCACTTT
TRBJ2-7	TRBV6-5	NA	NA	CASSTDSYEQYF	TGTGCCAGCAGTACAGATTCCTACGAGCAGTACTTC
TRBJ2-5	TRBV7-9	NA	many	CASSLSTDRSLYQETQYF	TGTGCCAGCAGCTTATCCACAGACAGGAGCTTGTACCAAGAGACCCAGTACTTC
TRBJ2-4	TRBV19	TRBD2	NA	CASSYSGGSKNIQYF	TGTGCCAGTAGTTATAGCGGGGGATCGAAAAACATTCAGTACTTC
TRBJ2-1	TRBV4-1	NA	once	CASSQELTGISYNEQFF	TGCGCCAGCAGCCAAGAGCTAACCGGGATTTCCTACAATGAGCAGTTCTTC
TRBJ1-3	TRBV9	NA	NA	CASSVGGFGNTIYF	TGTGCCAGCAGCGTAGGGGGCTTTGGAAACACCATATATTTT
TRBJ2-7	TRBV5-1	NA	many	CASSLDSEIYEQYF	TGCGCCAGCAGCTTGGATTCAGAAATCTACGAGCAGTACTTC
TRBJ1-5	TRBV28	NA	NA	CASSLSGVGNQPQHF	TGTGCCAGCAGTTTGTCCGGGGTCGGGAATCAGCCCCAGCATTTT
TRBJ2-2	TRBV3-1/TRBV3-2	NA	NA	CASSPRPGQNTGELFF	TGTGCCAGCAGCCCCCGACCGGGACAGAACACCGGGGAGCTGTTTTTT
TRBJ1-2	TRBV5-4	TRBD1	NA	CASSSKQGARDYGYTF	TGTGCCAGCAGCTCCAAACAGGGGGCGCGGGACTATGGCTACACCTTC
TRBJ1-1	TRBV30	TRBD1	NA	CAWNRGFEPSTEAFF	TGTGCCTGGAACAGGGGATTTGAGCCGAGCACTGAAGCTTTCTTT
TRBJ1-2	TRBV29-1	NA	few	CSVGSRDGYTF	TGCAGCGTTGGGTCGCGGGATGGCTACACCTTC
TRBJ2-3	TRBV30	TRBD1	NA	CAWTTGQGLAGTDTQYF	TGTGCCTGGACAACGGGACAGGGTTTGGCTGGCACAGATACGCAGTATTTT
TRBJ1-1	TRBV6-5	NA	NA	CASRQLIKDTTEAFF	TGTGCCAGCAGGCAACTTATTAAAGACACCACTGAAGCTTTCTTT
TRBJ2-2	TRBV4-1	NA	NA	CASSQDVLARGTGELFF	TGCGCCAGCAGCCAAGATGTTCTAGCCCGGGGGACCGGGGAGCTGTTTTTT
TRBJ1-5	TRBV6-1	TRBD1	NA	CASSDGTGIGQPQHF	TGTGCCAGCAGTGATGGGACAGGGATAGGTCAGCCCCAGCATTTT
TRBJ2-1	TRBV9	NA	once	CASSALLAPNEQFF	TGTGCCAGCAGCGCCTTACTAGCTCCGAATGAGCAGTTCTTC
TRBJ2-2	TRBV15	NA	few	CATSSMRAGELFF	TGTGCCACCAGCAGCATGAGAGCCGGGGAGCTGTTTTTT
TRBJ1-5	TRBV6-5	NA	once	CASTLGGNQPQHF	TGTGCCAGCACCTTGGGGGGGAATCAGCCCCAGCATTTT
TRBJ2-7	TRBV6-5	TRBD1	NA	CASSYAGQGSNEQYF	TGTGCCAGCAGTTACGCGGGACAGGGTTCGAACGAGCAGTACTTC
TRBJ1-2	TRBV3-1/TRBV3-2	NA	few	CASSQDWADYGYTF	TGTGCCAGCAGCCAAGATTGGGCAGATTATGGCTACACCTTC
TRBJ1-2	TRBV4-3	NA	NA	CASSQEAGPNYGYTF	TGCGCCAGCAGCCAAGAGGCGGGGCCGAACTATGGCTACACCTTC
TRBJ2-1	TRBV3-1/TRBV3-2	NA	NA	CASSRQGGYNEQFF	TGTGCCAGCAGCCGACAGGGAGGCTACAATGAGCAGTTCTTC
TRBJ1-2	TRBV7-2	NA	NA	CASSLGQYYGYTF	TGTGCCAGCAGCTTGGGCCAGTACTATGGCTACACCTTC
TRBJ2-2	TRBV7-2	NA	NA	CASSLRGGAGELFF	TGTGCCAGCAGCTTGAGAGGGGGAGCCGGGGAGCTGTTTTTT
TRBJ2-7	TRBV21-1	NA	NA	CASSKLPPNRTGGDDEQYF	TGTGCCAGCAGCAAACTGCCCCCAAATAGAACTGGAGGGGACGACGAGCAGTACTTC
TRBJ1-5	TRBV3-1/TRBV3-2	TRBD1	NA	CASSPTRQGSLPQHF	TGTGCCAGCAGCCCCACCCGACAGGGTAGTTTGCCCCAGCATTTT
TRBJ2-1	TRBV20-1	TRBD2	NA	CSASPTSWVNEQFF	TGCAGTGCTAGTCCGACTAGCTGGGTCAATGAGCAGTTCTTC
TRBJ2-7	TRBV5-1	NA	few	CASSLDYYEQYF	TGCGCCAGCAGCTTGGACTACTACGAGCAGTACTTC
TRBJ1-2	TRBV6-5	NA	NA	CASGVSGGYGYTF	TGTGCCAGCGGAGTGAGCGGGGGGTATGGCTACACCTTC